The present T cell receptor (beta chain) was sequenced within a study of long-term antiretroviral therapy in people with HIV. The libraries were made with immunoSEQ v3.0 at survey level. Here immunoSEQ multiplex PCR was the method, and the copy in TCRdb shows in-frame clones only, minus some. The sample has 42,000 or so clones; 75% to 90% are singletons. This TCR derives from a woman aged 50 to 60 with HIV. The sample in question was unsorted PBMCs, obtained 3.1 years after starting antiretroviral therapy.

The CDR3 DNA sequence: TGCAGCGTTGTTAGTTGGACCTCTGAAGCTTTCTTT. It is translated as CSVVSWTSEAFF. The chain recombines TRBV29-1 with TRBJ1-1, with D unclear. V was shortened by 4 bases and J by 6 bases, with 12 bases between the two germline ends. The V gene's germline CDR1 is SQVTM and CDR2 ANQGSEA. The CDR3 covers 12 residues. Together with reference TRBV29-1 and TRBJ1-1, the CDR3 gives the full variable domain: SAVISQKPSRDICQRGTSLTIQCQVDSQVTMMFWYRQQPGQSLTLIATANQGSEATYESGFVIDKFPISRPNLTFSTLTVSNMSPEDSSIYLCSVVSWTSEAFFGQGTRLTVV.